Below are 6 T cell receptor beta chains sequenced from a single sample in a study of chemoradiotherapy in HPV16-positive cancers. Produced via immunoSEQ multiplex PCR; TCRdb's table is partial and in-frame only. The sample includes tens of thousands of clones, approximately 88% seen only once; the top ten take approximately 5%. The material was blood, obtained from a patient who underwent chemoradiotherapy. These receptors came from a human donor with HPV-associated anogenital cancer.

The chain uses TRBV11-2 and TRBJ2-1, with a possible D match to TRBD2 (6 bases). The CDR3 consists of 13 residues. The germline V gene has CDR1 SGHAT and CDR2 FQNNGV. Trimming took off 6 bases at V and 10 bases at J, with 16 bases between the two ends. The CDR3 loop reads CASSQNGGDEQFF. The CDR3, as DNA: TGTGCCAGCAGTCAAAACGGGGGAGACGAGCAGTTCTTC.

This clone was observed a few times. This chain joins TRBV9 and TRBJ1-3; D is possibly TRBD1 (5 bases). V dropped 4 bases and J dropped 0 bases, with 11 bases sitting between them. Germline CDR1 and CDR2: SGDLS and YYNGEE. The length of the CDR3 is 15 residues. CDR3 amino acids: CASSTPGISGNTIYF. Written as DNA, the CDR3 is TGTGCCAGCAGCACACCAGGGATCTCTGGAAACACCATATATTTT.

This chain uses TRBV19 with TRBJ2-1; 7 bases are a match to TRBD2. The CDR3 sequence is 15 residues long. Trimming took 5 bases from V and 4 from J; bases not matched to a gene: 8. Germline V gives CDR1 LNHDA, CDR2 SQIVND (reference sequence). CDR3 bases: TGTGCCAGTAGTGCCAGCGGGGCCTTATACAATGAGCAGTTCTTC. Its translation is CASSASGALYNEQFF.

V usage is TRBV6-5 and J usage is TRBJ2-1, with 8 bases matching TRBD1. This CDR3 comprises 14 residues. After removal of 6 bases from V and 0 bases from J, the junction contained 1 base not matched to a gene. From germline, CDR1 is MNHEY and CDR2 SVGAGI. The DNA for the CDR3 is TGTGCCAGCAGGGGGACAGGCTCCTACAATGAGCAGTTCTTC. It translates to CASRGTGSYNEQFF.

DNA for the CDR3: TGTGCCAGCAGTGAAAGTTTTTGGACAGGGTTCACGAACACCGGGGAGCTGTTTTTT. Residues: CASSESFWTGFTNTGELFF. The chain carries TRBV6-1 and TRBJ2-2; 8 positions agree with TRBD1. V shed 2 bases, J shed 0 bases, and the junction held 11 bases outside the gene matches. This CDR3 is built from 19 residues. The V gene's germline CDR1 is MNHNS and CDR2 SASEGT.

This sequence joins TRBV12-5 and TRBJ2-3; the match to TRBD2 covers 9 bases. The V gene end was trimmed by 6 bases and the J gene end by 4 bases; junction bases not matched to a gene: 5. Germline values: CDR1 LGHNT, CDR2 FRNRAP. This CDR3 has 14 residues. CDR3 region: CASGAGTSSDTQYF. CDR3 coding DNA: TGTGCTAGTGGCGCTGGGACTAGCTCAGATACGCAGTATTTT.